This T cell receptor (beta chain) stems from a study of cytomegalovirus exposure and HLA in healthy donors. Overall study: About 80 million unique TCRs from HLA-typed donors were held in an early data release. Study results and limitations: The only immune exposure information that was available was CMV serostatus.

CDR3 size: 13 residues. Looked up from germline, CDR1 is SGHRS and CDR2 is YFSETQ. Trimming removed 4 bases from V and 7 bases from J, with 15 bases in between. Turning to this clone: Its antigen remains unknown.

Participants comprised healthy donors of bone marrow. The study ran its PCR with 60 Vbeta and 13 Jbeta primers. The repertoire was sequenced with immunoSEQ multiplex PCR; TCRdb's copy has only in-frame clones and lacks some. The top ten hold over 5.5% of the sample, which has about 120,000 clones, around 78% seen once. Sequencing used PBMCs. This TCR was sampled from a woman between 40 and 55 years old in good health and CMV-seronegative. The J gene is TRBJ2-7, the V gene TRBV5-1, with D perhaps TRBD2 (6 bases). CDR3 residues: CASSHPLEGEQYF. CDR3 nucleotide sequence: TGCGCCAGCAGCCACCCACTGGAGGGGGAGCAGTACTTC.